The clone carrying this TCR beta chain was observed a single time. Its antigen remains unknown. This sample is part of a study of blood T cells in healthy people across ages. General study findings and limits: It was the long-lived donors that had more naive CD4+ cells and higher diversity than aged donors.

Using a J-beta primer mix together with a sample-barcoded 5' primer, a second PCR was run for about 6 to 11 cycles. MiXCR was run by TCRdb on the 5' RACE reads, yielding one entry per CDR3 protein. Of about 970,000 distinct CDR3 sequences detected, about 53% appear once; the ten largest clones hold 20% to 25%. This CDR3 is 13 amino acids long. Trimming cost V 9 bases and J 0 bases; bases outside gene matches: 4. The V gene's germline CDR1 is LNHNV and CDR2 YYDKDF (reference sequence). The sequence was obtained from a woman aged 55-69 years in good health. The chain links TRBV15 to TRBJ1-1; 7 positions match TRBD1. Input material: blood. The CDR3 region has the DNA TGTGCCACGCGACAGGGAGTGAACACTGAAGCTTTCTTT. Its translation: CATRQGVNTEAFF.